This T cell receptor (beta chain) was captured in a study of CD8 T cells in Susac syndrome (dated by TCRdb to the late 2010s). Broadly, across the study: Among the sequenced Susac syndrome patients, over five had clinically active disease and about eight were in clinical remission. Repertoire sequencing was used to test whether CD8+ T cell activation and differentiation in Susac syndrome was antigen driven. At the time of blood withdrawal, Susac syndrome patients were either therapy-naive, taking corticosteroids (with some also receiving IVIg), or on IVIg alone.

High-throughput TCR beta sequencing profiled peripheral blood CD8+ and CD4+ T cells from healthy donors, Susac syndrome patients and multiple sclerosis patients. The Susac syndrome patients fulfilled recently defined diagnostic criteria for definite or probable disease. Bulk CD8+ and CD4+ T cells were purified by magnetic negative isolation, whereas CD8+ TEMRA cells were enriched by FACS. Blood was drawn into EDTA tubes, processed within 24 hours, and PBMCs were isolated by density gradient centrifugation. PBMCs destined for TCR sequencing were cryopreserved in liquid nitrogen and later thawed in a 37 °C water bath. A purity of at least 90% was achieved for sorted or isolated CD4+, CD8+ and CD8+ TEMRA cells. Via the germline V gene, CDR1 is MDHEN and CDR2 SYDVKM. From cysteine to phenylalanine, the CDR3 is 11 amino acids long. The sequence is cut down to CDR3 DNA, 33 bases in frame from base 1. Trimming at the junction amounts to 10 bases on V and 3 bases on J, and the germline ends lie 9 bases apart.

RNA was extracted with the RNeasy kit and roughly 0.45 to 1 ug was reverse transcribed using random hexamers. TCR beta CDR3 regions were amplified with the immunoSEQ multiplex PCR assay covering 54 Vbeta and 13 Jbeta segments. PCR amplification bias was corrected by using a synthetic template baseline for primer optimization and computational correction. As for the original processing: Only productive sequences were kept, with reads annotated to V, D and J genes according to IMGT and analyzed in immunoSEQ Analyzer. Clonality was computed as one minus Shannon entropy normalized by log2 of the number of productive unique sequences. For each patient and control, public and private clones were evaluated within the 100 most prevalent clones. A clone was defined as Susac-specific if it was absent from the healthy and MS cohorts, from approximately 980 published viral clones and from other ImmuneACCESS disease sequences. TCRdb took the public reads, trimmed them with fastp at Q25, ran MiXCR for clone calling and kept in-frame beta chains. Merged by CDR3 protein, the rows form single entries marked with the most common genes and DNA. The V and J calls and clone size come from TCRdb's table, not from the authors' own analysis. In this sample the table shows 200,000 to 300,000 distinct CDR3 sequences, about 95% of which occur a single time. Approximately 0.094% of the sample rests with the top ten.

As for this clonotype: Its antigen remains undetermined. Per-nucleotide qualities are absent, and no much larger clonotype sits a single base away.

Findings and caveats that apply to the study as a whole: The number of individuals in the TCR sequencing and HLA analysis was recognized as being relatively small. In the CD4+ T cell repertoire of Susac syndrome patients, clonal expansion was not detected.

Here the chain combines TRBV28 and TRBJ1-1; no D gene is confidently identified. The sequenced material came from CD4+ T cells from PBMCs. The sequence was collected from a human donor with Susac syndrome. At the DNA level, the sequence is TGTGCCACCCTCGGGGACACTGAAGCTTTCTTT. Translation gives CATLGDTEAFF.